The sequence of this TCR beta chain was determined in a study of naive and memory T cell subsets. V was pared by 5 bases and J by 9 bases, with 18 bases between. Germline CDR1 reads SGHKS; CDR2 reads YYEKEE (reference sequence). The CDR3 totals 14 residues. Two oligonucleotides, mixed equimolar, formed the beta constant-region primer covering TRBC1 and TRBC2. Four rounds of PCR amplified the ligated cDNA using nested alpha and beta constant-region primers plus SP2. MiXCR was run by TCRdb on the UMI-ligation and nested PCR reads, yielding one entry per CDR3 protein. The profile shows roughly 80,000 distinct CDR3 sequences, over 8.5% of them singletons. In its sample, this clonotype was seen many times. Alpha and beta libraries were amplified separately from the second PCR onward.

The sample comprised naive CD8+ T cells from blood. The V gene is TRBV5-5, the J gene TRBJ2-1; perhaps TRBD1 as D (8 bases). This clonotype was obtained from a human donor in good health. The CDR3 is CASSPPDREGEQFF. CDR3 nucleotides: TGTGCCAGCAGTCCCCCGGACAGGGAGGGTGAGCAGTTCTTC. Filled out from reference TRBV5-5 and TRBJ2-1, the complete variable domain reads DAGVTQSPTHLIKTRGQQVTLRCSPISGHKSVSWYQQVLGQGPQFIFQYYEKEERGRGNFPDRFSARQFPNYSSELNVNALLLGDSALYLCASSPPDREGEQFFGPGTRLTVL.